This T cell receptor beta chain is drawn from a study of neoadjuvant nivolumab and ipilimumab in lung cancer. The wider study: Nivolumab 3 mg/kg was given days 1, 15 and 29, plus ipilimumab 1 mg/kg day 1 in combination. General study points: TCR richness and clonality were higher in tumors than adjacent uninvolved lung. Only two of four nivolumab-treated tumors gained richness and clonality by surgery.

With regard to this clone: Its antigen is as yet unknown. The DNA is omitted, as the CDR3 cannot be located on it reliably, and the CDR3 follows TCRdb's listing.

Profiled with immunoSEQ multiplex PCR; TCRdb holds only in-frame clones, not every one. The table shows over 7,000 clones, with about 80% occurring only once. The clonotype originates from an adult with non-small cell lung cancer. This material consisted of tumor tissue, taken after neoadjuvant nivolumab, alone or with ipilimumab, at or shortly before surgery.

CDR3 in amino acids: CASSDGFGAGDMFAQPQHF. V and J are TRBV6-1 and TRBJ1-5. The germline V gene has CDR1 MNHNS and CDR2 SASEGT. From its first to its last residue, the CDR3 has 19 amino acids.